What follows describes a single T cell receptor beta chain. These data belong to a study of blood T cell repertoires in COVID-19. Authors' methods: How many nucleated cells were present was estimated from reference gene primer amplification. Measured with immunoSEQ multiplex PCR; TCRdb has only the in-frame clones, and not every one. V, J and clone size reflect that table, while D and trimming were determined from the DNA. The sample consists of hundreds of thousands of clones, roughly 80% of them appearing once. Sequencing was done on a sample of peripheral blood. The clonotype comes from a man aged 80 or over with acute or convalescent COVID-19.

The CDR3 region is CASSLRQVHNSPLHF. CDR3 in DNA: TGTGCCAGCAGCTTACGACAGGTCCATAATTCACCCCTCCACTTT. The rearrangement uses TRBV7-2 and TRBJ1-6; TRBD1 might be the D (6 bases). The CDR3 loop spans 15 amino acids. Deletions cut 2 bases from V and 5 bases from J, with 10 bases between. Per germline, CDR1 SGHTA and CDR2 FQGNSA.